Each of the 14 T cell receptor beta chains below was sequenced from the same sample in a study of preoperative IRX-2 immunotherapy in early breast cancer. The treatment here: preoperative locoregional IRX-2 cytokine immunotherapy. Sequenced by immunoSEQ multiplex PCR; TCRdb stores in-frame clones only, minus some. The sample yields approximately 38,000 clones, roughly four fifths seen once. Sequencing was performed on lymph node tissue, taken after IRX-2 immunotherapy. These receptors all come from a human donor with breast cancer.

The chain joins TRBV4-1 to TRBJ1-2; D is undetermined. Deletions cut 0 bases from V and 3 bases from J, with 11 bases between. In germline, CDR1 is MGHRA, CDR2 YSYEKL. CDR3 length: 15 amino acids. CDR3 in amino acids: CASSQDPGSYYGYTF. The CDR3 DNA is TGCGCCAGCAGCCAAGATCCCGGGAGCTACTATGGCTACACCTTC.

The chain employs TRBV11-3 and TRBJ1-3; 7 nucleotides align to TRBD1. Trimming cost V 5 bases and J 3 bases; bases outside gene matches: 7. The CDR3 length is 15 residues. Germline CDR1 is SGHNT and CDR2 is YENEEA. The CDR3 protein is CASSRQGIIGNTIYF. The CDR3, as DNA: TGTGCCAGCAGCAGACAGGGAATAATTGGAAACACCATATATTTT.

The CDR3 coding sequence is TGTGCCAGTGGACAGGGGGTAGACGAGCAGTACTTC. Translating it yields CASGQGVDEQYF. The chain employs TRBV28 and TRBJ2-7, with 10 bases fitting TRBD1. Looked up from germline, CDR1 is MDHEN and CDR2 is SYDVKM. V shed 9 bases and J 5 bases; nucleotides not matched to a gene: 4. CDR3 length equals 12 residues.

The J gene is TRBJ1-2, the V gene TRBV11-3; D is unresolved. The CDR3 is 16 residues long. Germline lookup yields CDR1 SGHNT and CDR2 YENEEA. The V and J ends lost 4 bases and 3 bases respectively, with 18 bases between them. In DNA, the CDR3 is TGTGCCAGCAGCTCATTTTCGTGGTATCAGGACTATGGCTACACCTTC. It is translated as CASSSFSWYQDYGYTF.

This chain links TRBV6-8 with TRBJ2-3; D is uncertain. V was clipped by 6 bases and J by 0 bases, with 13 bases between them. CDR1 MNHGY and CDR2 SAAAGT come from the germline V gene. The CDR3 loop spans 15 amino acids. The CDR3 DNA follows: TGTGCCAGCAGCCCCGGTAGTGCTAGCACAGATACGCAGTATTTT. Protein: CASSPGSASTDTQYF.

V usage is TRBV6-8 and J usage is TRBJ2-1; D possibly corresponds to TRBD2 (6 bases). The germline gives CDR1 MNHGY, CDR2 SAAAGT. Trimming cost V 6 bases and J 9 bases, with 18 bases left between them. The CDR3 spans 14 residues. The CDR3 protein is CASSHTLGLGEQFF. CDR3 coding DNA: TGTGCCAGCAGCCACACGTTGGGACTCGGTGAGCAGTTCTTC.

V and J are TRBV6-7 and TRBJ1-4; D not resolved. TRBV6-7 qualifies as an ORF whose function is uncertain. CDR3 size: 16 residues. Trimming shortened V by 0 bases and J by 5 bases, and 13 bases separated the two germline ends. The CDR3 spells CASSYSAQRTNEKLFF. CDR3 DNA: TGTGCCAGCAGTTACTCGGCACAGCGGACGAATGAAAAACTGTTTTTT.

This chain joins TRBV7-6 and TRBJ2-3, with a tentative D call TRBD2 (5 bases). CDR1 is SGHVS and CDR2 is FNYEAQ in the germline V gene. The CDR3 sequence is 17 residues long. Trimming removed 5 bases from V and 1 base from J, with 19 bases in between. In nucleotides, the CDR3 is TGTGCCAGCAGCCAAGATGGGTGGGGTAGCGGCACAGATACGCAGTATTTT. Protein product: CASSQDGWGSGTDTQYF.

V usage is TRBV7-6 and J usage is TRBJ2-5; no clear D. Trimming left V 1 base short and J 5 bases short, with 17 bases between. The CDR3 loop spans 16 amino acids. CDR1 is SGHVS, CDR2 FNYEAQ, per germline. The CDR3 DNA follows: TGTGCCAGCAGCTTAGGCCAAGCCAACTCGCGGGAGACCCAGTACTTC. Translation gives CASSLGQANSRETQYF. The whole variable domain, remainder taken from reference TRBV7-6 and TRBJ2-5, is GAGVSQSPRYKVTKRGQDVALRCDPISGHVSLYWYRQALGQGPEFLTYFNYEAQQDKSGLPNDRFSAERPEGSISTLTIQRTEQRDSAMYRCASSLGQANSRETQYFGPGTRLLVL.

This clone is deemed medium-sized. The chain uses TRBV5-1 and TRBJ1-2, with a possible D match to TRBD1 (5 bases). This CDR3 comprises 17 residues. CDR1 and CDR2 from the germline V gene are SGHRS and YFSETQ. Between the trimmed V and J ends, which lost 1 base and 5 bases, there was a span of 21 bases. DNA of the CDR3: TGCGCCAGCAGCTTGAGGCCACAGGCTCCCTGGTTGTATGGCTACACCTTC. Amino acid sequence: CASSLRPQAPWLYGYTF.

The chain carries TRBV6-7 and TRBJ2-7, with D possibly being TRBD1 or TRBD2 (6 bases each). TRBV6-7 is classed as an ORF, of uncertain function. The CDR3 spans 16 residues. Trimming left V 5 bases short and J 1 base short, with 18 bases between. CDR3 sequence (DNA): TGTGCCAGCAGTGAACGGGGGCGGACAGCTTCCTACGAGCAGTACTTC. As protein: CASSERGRTASYEQYF.

The rearrangement joins TRBV19 to TRBJ1-5, with D unclear. The CDR3 is 15 amino acids. Germline V CDR1 and CDR2: LNHDA, SQIVND (reference sequence). Trimming removed 5 bases at V and 0 bases at J, with 11 bases between. The CDR3 coding sequence is TGTGCCAGTAGTCGGACGGATTATAGCAATCAGCCCCAGCATTTT. Residues: CASSRTDYSNQPQHF.

The rearrangement joins TRBV6-8 to TRBJ2-1, with D perhaps TRBD2 (6 bases). The CDR3 runs to 13 residues. V was trimmed by 10 bases and J by 0 bases, leaving 10 bases between them. Germline V gene data show CDR1 as MNHGY and CDR2 as SAAAGT. The CDR3 is CAIGTFSYNEQFF. The CDR3 region has the DNA TGTGCCATCGGGACTTTCTCCTACAATGAGCAGTTCTTC.

The chain is built from TRBV6-8 and TRBJ1-5, with D maybe TRBD1 (5 bases). Trimming stripped 0 bases from V and 8 bases from J, with 11 bases between. Germline-derived CDR1 and CDR2 are MNHGY and SAAAGT. CDR3 size: 14 residues. The CDR3 sequence is CASSYSGGKEPQHF. The CDR3 DNA reads as TGTGCCAGCAGTTACTCGGGGGGTAAGGAGCCCCAGCATTTT.